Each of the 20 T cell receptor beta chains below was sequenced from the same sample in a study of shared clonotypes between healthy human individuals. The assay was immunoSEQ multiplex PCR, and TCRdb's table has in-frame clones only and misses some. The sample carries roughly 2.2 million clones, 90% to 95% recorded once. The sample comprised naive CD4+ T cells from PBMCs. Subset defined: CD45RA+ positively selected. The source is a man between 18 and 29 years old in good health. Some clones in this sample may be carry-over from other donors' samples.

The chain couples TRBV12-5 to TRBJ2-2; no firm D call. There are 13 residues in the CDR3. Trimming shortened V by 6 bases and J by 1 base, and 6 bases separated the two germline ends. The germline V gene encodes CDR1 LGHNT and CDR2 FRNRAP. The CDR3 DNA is TGTGCTAGTGGACCAGGGAACACCGGGGAGCTGTTTTTT. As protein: CASGPGNTGELFF.

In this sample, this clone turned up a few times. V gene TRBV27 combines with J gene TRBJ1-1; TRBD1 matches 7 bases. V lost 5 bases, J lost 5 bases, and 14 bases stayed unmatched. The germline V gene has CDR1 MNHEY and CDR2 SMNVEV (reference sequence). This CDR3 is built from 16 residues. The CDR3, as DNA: TGTGCCAGCAGTCCTCGAGGAGGGGGCGCATTAACTGAAGCTTTCTTT. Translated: CASSPRGGGALTEAFF.

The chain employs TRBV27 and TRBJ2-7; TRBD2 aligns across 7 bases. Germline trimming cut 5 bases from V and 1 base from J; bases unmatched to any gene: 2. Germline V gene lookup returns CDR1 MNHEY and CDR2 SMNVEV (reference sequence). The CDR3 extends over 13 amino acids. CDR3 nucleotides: TGTGCCAGCAGTGTGGGGGGGTCCTACGAGCAGTACTTC. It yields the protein CASSVGGSYEQYF.

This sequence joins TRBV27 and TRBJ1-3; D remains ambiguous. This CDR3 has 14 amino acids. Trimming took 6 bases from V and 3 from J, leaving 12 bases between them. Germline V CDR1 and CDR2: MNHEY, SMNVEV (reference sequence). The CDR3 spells CASRLEGSGNTIYF. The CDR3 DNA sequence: TGTGCCAGCAGGCTAGAGGGTAGTGGAAACACCATATATTTT.

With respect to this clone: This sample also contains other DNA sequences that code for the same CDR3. CDR3 sequence reads: CASSQDGHYEQYF. For the CDR3, the DNA is TGCGCCAGCAGCCAAGATGGTCACTACGAGCAGTACTTC. The chain couples TRBV4-1 to TRBJ2-7; D not resolved. The CDR3 is 13 amino acids. Looked up from germline, CDR1 is MGHRA and CDR2 is YSYEKL. Deletions cut 0 bases from V and 3 bases from J, with 6 bases between.

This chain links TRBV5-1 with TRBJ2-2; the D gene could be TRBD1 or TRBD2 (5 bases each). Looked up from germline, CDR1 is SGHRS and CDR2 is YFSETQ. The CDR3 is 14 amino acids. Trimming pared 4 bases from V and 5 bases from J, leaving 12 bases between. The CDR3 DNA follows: TGCGCCAGCAGCAGAGGGACGGAGACCGGGGAGCTGTTTTTT. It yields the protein CASSRGTETGELFF.

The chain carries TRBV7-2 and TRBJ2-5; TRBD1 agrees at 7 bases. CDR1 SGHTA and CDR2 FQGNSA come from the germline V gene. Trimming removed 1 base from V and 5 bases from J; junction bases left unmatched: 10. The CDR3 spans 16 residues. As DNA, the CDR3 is TGTGCCAGCAGCTTAGTTTTTGCCCGCAGGGGGGAGACCCAGTACTTC. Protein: CASSLVFARRGETQYF.

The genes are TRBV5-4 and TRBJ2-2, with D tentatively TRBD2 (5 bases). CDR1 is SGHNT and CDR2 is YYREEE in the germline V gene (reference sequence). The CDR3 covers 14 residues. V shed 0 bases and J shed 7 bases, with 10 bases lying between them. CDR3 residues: CASSLGPRVGELFF. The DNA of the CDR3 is TGTGCCAGCAGCTTGGGGCCGAGGGTCGGGGAGCTGTTTTTT.

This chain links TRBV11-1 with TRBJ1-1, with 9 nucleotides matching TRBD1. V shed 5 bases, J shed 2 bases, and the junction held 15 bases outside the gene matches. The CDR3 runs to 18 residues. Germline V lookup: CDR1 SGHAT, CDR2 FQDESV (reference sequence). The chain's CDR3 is CASSLGQGPGGLNTEAFF. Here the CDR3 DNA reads TGTGCCAGCAGCCTAGGACAGGGGCCCGGCGGGCTCAACACTGAAGCTTTCTTT.

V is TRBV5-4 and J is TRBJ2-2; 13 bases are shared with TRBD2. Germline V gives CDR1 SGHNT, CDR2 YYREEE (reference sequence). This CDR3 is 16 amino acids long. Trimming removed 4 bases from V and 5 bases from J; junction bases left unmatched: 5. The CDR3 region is CASSQGTSGTTGELFF. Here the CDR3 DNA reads TGTGCCAGCAGCCAAGGGACTAGCGGGACTACCGGGGAGCTGTTTTTT.

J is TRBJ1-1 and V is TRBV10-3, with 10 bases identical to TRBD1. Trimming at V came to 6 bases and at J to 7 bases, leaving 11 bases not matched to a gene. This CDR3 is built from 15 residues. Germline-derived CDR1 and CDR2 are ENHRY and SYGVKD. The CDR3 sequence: CAISETGTGAVEAFF. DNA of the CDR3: TGTGCCATCAGCGAAACCGGGACAGGGGCCGTTGAAGCTTTCTTT.

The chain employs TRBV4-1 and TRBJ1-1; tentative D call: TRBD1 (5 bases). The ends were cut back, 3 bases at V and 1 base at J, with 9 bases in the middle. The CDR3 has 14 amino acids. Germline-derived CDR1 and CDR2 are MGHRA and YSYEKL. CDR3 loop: CASSHPGGNTEAFF. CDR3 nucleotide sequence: TGCGCCAGCAGCCACCCCGGGGGGAACACTGAAGCTTTCTTT.

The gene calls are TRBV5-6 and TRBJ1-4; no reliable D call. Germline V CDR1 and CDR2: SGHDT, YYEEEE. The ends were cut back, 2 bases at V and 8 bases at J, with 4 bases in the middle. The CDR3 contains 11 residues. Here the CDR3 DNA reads TGTGCCAGCAGCTTAGAAGAAAAACTGTTTTTT. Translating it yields CASSLEEKLFF.

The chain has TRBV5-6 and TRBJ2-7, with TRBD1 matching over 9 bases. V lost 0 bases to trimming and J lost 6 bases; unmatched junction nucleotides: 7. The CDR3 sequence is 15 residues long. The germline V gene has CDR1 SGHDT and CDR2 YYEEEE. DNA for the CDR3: TGTGCCAGCAGCTTGGGAGGGGACAGGGCGACCGAGCAGTACTTC. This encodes CASSLGGDRATEQYF.

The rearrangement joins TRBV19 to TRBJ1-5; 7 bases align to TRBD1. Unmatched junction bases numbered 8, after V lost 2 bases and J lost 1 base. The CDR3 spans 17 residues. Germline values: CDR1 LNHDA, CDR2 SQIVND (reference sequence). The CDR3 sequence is CASSINKGAGSNQPQHF. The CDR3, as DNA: TGTGCCAGTAGTATAAATAAGGGGGCTGGAAGCAATCAGCCCCAGCATTTT.

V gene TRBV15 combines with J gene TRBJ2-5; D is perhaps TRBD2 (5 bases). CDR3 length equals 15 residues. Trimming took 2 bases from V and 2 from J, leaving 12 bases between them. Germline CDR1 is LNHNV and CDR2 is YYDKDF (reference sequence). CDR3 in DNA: TGTGCCACCAGCAGACCCGAGGGCCGACAAGAGACCCAGTACTTC. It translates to CATSRPEGRQETQYF. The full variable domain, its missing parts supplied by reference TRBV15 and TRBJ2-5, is DAMVIQNPRYQVTQFGKPVTLSCSQTLNHNVMYWYQQKSSQAPKLLFHYYDKDFNNEADTPDNFQSRRPNTSFCFLDIRSPGLGDTAMYLCATSRPEGRQETQYFGPGTRLLVL.

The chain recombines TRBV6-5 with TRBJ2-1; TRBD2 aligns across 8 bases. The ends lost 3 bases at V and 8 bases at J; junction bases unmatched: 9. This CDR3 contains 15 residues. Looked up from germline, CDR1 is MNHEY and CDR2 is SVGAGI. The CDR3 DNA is TGTGCCAGCAGTTATCTAAGCGGGAGTTTATATGAGCAGTTCTTC. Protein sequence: CASSYLSGSLYEQFF.

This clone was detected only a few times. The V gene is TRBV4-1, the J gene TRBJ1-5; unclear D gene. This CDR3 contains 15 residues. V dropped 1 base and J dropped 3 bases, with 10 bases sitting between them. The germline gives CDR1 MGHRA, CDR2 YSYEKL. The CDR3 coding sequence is TGCGCCAGCAGCCAAGGAGTACAAATCAATCAGCCCCAGCATTTT. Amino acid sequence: CASSQGVQINQPQHF.

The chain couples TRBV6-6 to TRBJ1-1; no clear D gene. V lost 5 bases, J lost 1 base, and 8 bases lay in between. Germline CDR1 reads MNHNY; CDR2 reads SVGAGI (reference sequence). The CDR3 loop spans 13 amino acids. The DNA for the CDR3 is TGTGCCAGCAGTCCGCAGAGGAACACTGAAGCTTTCTTT. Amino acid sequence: CASSPQRNTEAFF.

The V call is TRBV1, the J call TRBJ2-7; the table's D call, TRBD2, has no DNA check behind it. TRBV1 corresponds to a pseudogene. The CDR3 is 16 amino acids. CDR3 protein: CTSRRLAGVLVYEQYF. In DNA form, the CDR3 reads TGCACCAGCAGACGACTAGCGGGAGTCCTTGTCTACGAGCAGTACTTC.